This T cell receptor beta chain was captured by sequencing in a study of blood T cell repertoires in COVID-19. Participants were aged about 18 to 100 years from about two dozen US areas. Among Cohort 3 donors, those recovered had two negative PCRs, clearance, or symptom resolution. Assay used: immunoSEQ multiplex PCR; TCRdb lists only in-frame clones, some missing. The sample has a few hundred thousand clones; roughly 90% are singletons. Between the trimmed V and J ends, which lost 3 bases and 2 bases, there was a span of 8 bases. The CDR3 runs to 13 residues. Germline V gene sequence: CDR1 MGHDK, CDR2 SYGVNS.

The receptor comes from a woman aged 40 to 49 who had recovered from COVID-19. The sequenced sample consisted of PBMCs or T cells enriched from blood (not recorded which). The rearrangement uses TRBV25-1 and TRBJ2-7; no firm D call. This CDR3 reads CASSDWQAYEQYF. The CDR3 DNA reads as TGTGCCAGCAGTGATTGGCAGGCCTACGAGCAGTACTTC.